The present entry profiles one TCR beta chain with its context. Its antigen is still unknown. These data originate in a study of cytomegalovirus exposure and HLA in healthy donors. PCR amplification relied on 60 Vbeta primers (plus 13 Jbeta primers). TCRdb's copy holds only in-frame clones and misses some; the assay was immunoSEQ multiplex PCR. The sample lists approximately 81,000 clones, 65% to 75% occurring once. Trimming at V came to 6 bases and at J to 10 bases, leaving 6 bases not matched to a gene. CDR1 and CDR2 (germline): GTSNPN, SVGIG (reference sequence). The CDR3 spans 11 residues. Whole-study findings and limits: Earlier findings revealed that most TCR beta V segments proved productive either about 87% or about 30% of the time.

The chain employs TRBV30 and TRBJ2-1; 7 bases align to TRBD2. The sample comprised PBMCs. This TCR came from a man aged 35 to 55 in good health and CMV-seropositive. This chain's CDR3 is CACPLAAEQFF. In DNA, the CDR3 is TGTGCCTGCCCGCTAGCGGCGGAGCAGTTCTTC.